This T cell receptor beta chain came from a study of T cell clonotyping in hematopoietic cell transplantation. With respect to this clone: Its cognate antigen is unknown.

Study observations and caveats: Recipient TCR diversity dropped after transplant; expanded clonotypes rose from day 30 to 180.

TCRdb's table, derived via immunoSEQ multiplex PCR, lists solely in-frame clones and lacks some. The data show more than 55,000 clones, with roughly 94% seen just once and under 2% held by the top ten. The V gene's germline CDR1 is SGHTA and CDR2 FQGNSA. Trimming at V came to 5 bases and at J to 6 bases, leaving 6 bases not matched to a gene. This CDR3 region has 14 residues. This clonotype originated in a man aged 45-65 years in good health. Some clones in this sample may be carry-over from other donors' samples. Sequencing used peripheral blood mononuclear cells. The chain combines TRBV7-2 with TRBJ2-2, with 7 nucleotides matching TRBD2. CDR3 coding DNA: TGTGCCAGCAGCGTTGGACTAGGAGCCGGGGAGCTGTTTTTT. Protein sequence: CASSVGLGAGELFF.